This T cell receptor beta chain was obtained from a study of T cell responses to AZD1222 COVID-19 vaccine. The assay was immunoSEQ multiplex PCR, and TCRdb's table has in-frame clones only and misses some. Among approximately 110,000 clones, 87% were seen once, and the ten largest hold roughly 1.1%. Notes on the study in general: The repertoires were collected only after the peak T cell response.

V was cut by 3 bases and J by 10 bases, with 13 bases left in between. The CDR3 is made up of 13 amino acids. In germline, CDR1 is SNHLY, CDR2 FYNNEI. This clone turned up a few times. What it binds is unknown. The rearrangement links TRBV2 to TRBJ2-1, with D possibly matching TRBD1 (5 bases). The sample here was peripheral blood, taken on day 0 of AZD1222 vaccination. This receptor was identified in an adult in good health. CDR3 region: CASSDRPGWEQFF. CDR3 DNA sequence: TGTGCCAGCAGTGACAGGCCAGGGTGGGAGCAGTTCTTC.